The 28 T cell receptor beta chains presented below share a single source sample, sequenced in a study of shared clonotypes between healthy human individuals. Clones were sequenced by immunoSEQ multiplex PCR, and TCRdb holds only the in-frame ones, with some missing. This sample carries roughly 410,000 clones, 90% to 97% of them seen once, and the ten largest clones take approximately 0.32%. Sequences were obtained from memory CD8+ T cells sorted from blood. This sample's subset: CD45RO+ cells pooled with CCR7-negative TemRA cells. All receptors derive from a man aged 25-45 years in good health.

V and J are TRBV11-2 and TRBJ2-7; 15 nucleotides agree with TRBD2. V shed 5 bases, J shed 7 bases, and the junction held 3 bases outside the gene matches. Germline V gene sequence: CDR1 SGHAT, CDR2 FQNNGV. There are 14 residues in the CDR3. CDR3 in amino acids: CASSRTSGRGEQYF. The CDR3 nucleotides are TGTGCCAGCAGCCGGACTAGCGGGAGGGGGGAGCAGTACTTC.

The genes are TRBV5-1 and TRBJ2-7; TRBD1 matches at 7 bases. The V gene end was trimmed by 4 bases and the J gene end by 2 bases; junction bases not matched to a gene: 9. In germline, CDR1 is SGHRS, CDR2 YFSETQ. The CDR3 is 15 amino acids. CDR3 region: CASSPRGQPAYEQYF. The CDR3, as DNA: TGCGCCAGCAGCCCGAGGGGACAGCCAGCCTACGAGCAGTACTTC.

This clone was recorded once. The V call is TRBV4-2, the J call TRBJ2-6; 12 bases fit TRBD2. V shed 0 bases and J 2 bases; nucleotides not matched to a gene: 11. This CDR3 has 21 residues. The V gene's germline CDR1 is LGHNA and CDR2 YNFKEQ. As DNA, the CDR3 is TGTGCCAGCAGCCAAGAGTCGACTAGCGGGAGAGGCTTCCCTGGGGCCAACGTCCTGACTTTC. Encoded protein: CASSQESTSGRGFPGANVLTF.

The chain couples TRBV9 to TRBJ1-2; perhaps TRBD1 as D (5 bases). Between the trimmed V and J ends, which lost 0 bases and 3 bases, there was a span of 9 bases. The CDR3 consists of 14 residues. Germline V gives CDR1 SGDLS, CDR2 YYNGEE. The CDR3 loop reads CASSVGGGDYGYTF. The CDR3 nucleotides are TGTGCCAGCAGCGTAGGCGGGGGGGACTATGGCTACACCTTC.

The CDR3 sequence is CASSLDTIYF. The CDR3 DNA sequence: TGTGCCAGCAGCCTCGACACCATATATTTT. The rearrangement links TRBV28 to TRBJ1-3; D is unclear. The CDR3 contains 10 residues. Germline values: CDR1 MDHEN, CDR2 SYDVKM. The V gene lost 6 bases and the J gene lost 8 bases, with 5 bases spanning the gap.

V and J are TRBV6-1 and TRBJ1-4; D unresolved. The germline V gene has CDR1 MNHNS and CDR2 SASEGT. The CDR3 contains 14 residues. Trimming stripped 4 bases from V and 2 bases from J, with 8 bases between. DNA of the CDR3: TGTGCCAGCAGTGCGGTGGCGACTAATGAAAAACTGTTTTTT. This sequence encodes CASSAVATNEKLFF.

The chain links TRBV5-1 to TRBJ2-3, with D perhaps matching TRBD1 (6 bases). Germline CDR1 reads SGHRS; CDR2 reads YFSETQ. V gave up 3 bases and J gave up 6 bases, with 17 bases separating them. The CDR3 is made up of 15 amino acids. The CDR3 spells CASSYRSGVPDTQYF. For the CDR3, the DNA is TGCGCCAGCAGCTATAGATCAGGGGTCCCCGATACGCAGTATTTT.

This chain joins TRBV5-1 and TRBJ2-2; D uncertain. Germline V gene lookup returns CDR1 SGHRS and CDR2 YFSETQ. Deletions cut 4 bases from V and 3 bases from J, with 4 bases between. This CDR3 contains 12 residues. The CDR3 DNA follows: TGCGCCAGCAGCAGAGACACCGGGGAGCTGTTTTTT. This sequence encodes CASSRDTGELFF.

The V and J genes are TRBV11-2 and TRBJ2-1; D is unresolved. The germline V and J ends were trimmed by 3 bases and 8 bases, with 11 bases remaining between them. CDR3 length equals 13 residues. Germline CDR1 SGHAT, CDR2 FQNNGV. CDR3 nucleotides: TGTGCCAGCAGCTTGGCACGGATATATGAGCAGTTCTTC. This encodes CASSLARIYEQFF.

Worth noting for this clone: Other nucleotide sequences from this sample produce the same CDR3. The chain carries TRBV19 and TRBJ2-7, with TRBD1 matching over 8 bases. This CDR3 contains 13 residues. Germline CDR1 LNHDA, CDR2 SQIVND (reference sequence). V lost 3 bases and J lost 4; bases outside the gene matches: 2. The CDR3 DNA reads TGTGCCAGTAGTATTACAGGGGGGTACGAGCAGTACTTC. As protein: CASSITGGYEQYF.

V usage is TRBV19 and J usage is TRBJ2-1; TRBD2 matches 14 bases. Germline trimming cut 5 bases from V and 6 bases from J; bases unmatched to any gene: 6. CDR3 length: 16 residues. Per germline, CDR1 LNHDA and CDR2 SQIVND (reference sequence). CDR3: CASSPGTSGSSNEQFF. The CDR3 DNA is TGTGCCAGTAGTCCGGGGACTAGCGGGAGTTCCAATGAGCAGTTCTTC.

This sequence joins TRBV10-1 and TRBJ2-7, with 7 bases matching TRBD2. Per germline, CDR1 WNHNN and CDR2 SYGVQD (reference sequence). V lost 3 bases, J lost 2 bases, and 7 bases stayed unmatched. CDR3 size: 15 residues. CDR3 in amino acids: CASSEFSGLPYEQYF. For the CDR3, the DNA is TGCGCCAGCAGTGAATTTAGCGGGTTGCCCTACGAGCAGTACTTC.

J is TRBJ1-4 and V is TRBV7-9, with D hard to call. The CDR3 runs 15 residues. Trimming cost V 5 bases and J 0 bases, with 10 bases left between them. Germline V gene data show CDR1 as SEHNR and CDR2 as FQNEAQ (reference sequence). This CDR3 reads CASSKDDATNEKLFF. CDR3 nucleotide sequence: TGTGCCAGCAGCAAGGACGATGCAACTAATGAAAAACTGTTTTTT. Based on the CDR3 plus reference TRBV7-9 and TRBJ1-4, the full variable domain is DTGVSQNPRHKITKRGQNVTFRCDPISEHNRLYWYRQTLGQGPEFLTYFQNEAQLEKSRLLSDRFSAERPKGSFSTLEIQRTEQGDSAMYLCASSKDDATNEKLFFGSGTQLSVL.

The chain has TRBV4-1 and TRBJ2-2; TRBD2 might be the D (5 bases). V was clipped by 4 bases and J by 9 bases, with 21 bases between them. Germline CDR1 is MGHRA and CDR2 is YSYEKL. This CDR3 is built from 16 residues. The CDR3 region is CASSPPGLYDGRELFF. In DNA, the CDR3 is TGCGCCAGCAGCCCACCCGGACTGTACGACGGCCGGGAGCTGTTTTTT.

The V and J genes are TRBV28 and TRBJ1-1, with D possibly matching TRBD1 (5 bases). The V gene lost 2 bases and the J gene lost 5 bases, with 15 bases spanning the gap. This CDR3 has 15 residues. Per germline, CDR1 MDHEN and CDR2 SYDVKM. The CDR3: CASSLRGAGGTEAFF. The DNA of the CDR3 is TGTGCCAGCAGTTTACGGGGCGCGGGTGGAACTGAAGCTTTCTTT. The full variable domain, rest sourced from reference TRBV28 and TRBJ1-1, is DVKVTQSSRYLVKRTGEKVFLECVQDMDHENMFWYRQDPGLGLRLIYFSYDVKMKEKGDIPEGYSVSREKKERFSLILESASTNQTSMYLCASSLRGAGGTEAFFGQGTRLTVV.

This chain connects TRBV28 to TRBJ1-5; no clear D gene. The CDR3 runs to 14 residues. From germline, CDR1 is MDHEN and CDR2 SYDVKM. Trimming cost V 3 bases and J 2 bases, with 8 bases left between them. This CDR3 is CASSLVLGNQPQHF. In nucleotides, the CDR3 is TGTGCCAGCAGTTTGGTTTTGGGCAATCAGCCCCAGCATTTT.

The chain has TRBV7-8 and TRBJ1-5; 7 positions agree with TRBD1. Trimming removed 5 bases from V and 0 bases from J; junction bases left unmatched: 7. The CDR3 sequence is 16 residues long. CDR1 and CDR2 from the germline V gene are SGHVS and FQNEAQ. CDR3 region: CASSRGAGGSNQPQHF. For the CDR3, the DNA is TGTGCCAGCAGCCGGGGGGCAGGGGGTAGCAATCAGCCCCAGCATTTT.

The count of this clone is one. V usage is TRBV28 and J usage is TRBJ2-7; no definite D call. Germline values: CDR1 MDHEN, CDR2 SYDVKM. V was cut by 6 bases and J by 7 bases, with 13 bases left in between. The CDR3 consists of 12 residues. The CDR3 spells CASSPRLREQYF. In DNA form, the CDR3 reads TGTGCCAGCAGCCCGCGACTGAGGGAGCAGTACTTC.

The chain employs TRBV10-1 and TRBJ2-3; 10 nucleotides match TRBD2. Germline CDR1 WNHNN, CDR2 SYGVQD (reference sequence). J was trimmed by 3 bases and V by 6 bases; bases with no gene match: 3. The CDR3 totals 14 residues. The CDR3 coding sequence is TGCGCCAGCAGCAGGACTAGCGGTACAGATACGCAGTATTTT. Its translation is CASSRTSGTDTQYF.

The V and J genes are TRBV20-1 and TRBJ2-2, with no clear D. Per the germline V gene, CDR1 is DFQATT and CDR2 is SNEGSKA (reference sequence). CDR3 size: 11 residues. Trimming stripped 6 bases from V and 7 bases from J, with 9 bases between. CDR3 amino acids: CSAGLLGELFF. The CDR3 coding sequence is TGCAGTGCCGGGCTACTCGGGGAGCTGTTTTTT.

This sequence joins TRBV28 and TRBJ1-1; D unclear. CDR3 size: 12 residues. Trimming took 2 bases from V and 7 from J, leaving 8 bases between them. Germline lookup yields CDR1 MDHEN and CDR2 SYDVKM. The CDR3 loop reads CASSLLGFEAFF. The CDR3 DNA follows: TGTGCCAGCAGTTTACTCGGGTTTGAAGCTTTCTTT.

The rearrangement joins TRBV18 to TRBJ2-1; 7 bases align to TRBD2. This CDR3 comprises 16 residues. The germline CDR1 and CDR2 sequences are KGHSH and LQKENI. Trimming at V came to 1 base and at J to 10 bases, leaving 13 bases not matched to a gene. CDR3 region: CASSPLVTPGAGEQFF. CDR3 in DNA: TGTGCCAGCTCACCACTCGTCACTCCTGGAGCGGGGGAGCAGTTCTTC.

This rearrangement joins TRBV6-1 to TRBJ1-5, with a tentative D call TRBD1 (5 bases). The CDR3 has 13 amino acids. The germline gives CDR1 MNHNS, CDR2 SASEGT. Trimming cost V 6 bases and J 3 bases, with 9 bases left between them. Written as DNA, the CDR3 is TGTGCCAGCAGGGGGGGATACAATCAGCCCCAGCATTTT. It codes for CASRGGYNQPQHF.

The chain is built from TRBV7-9 and TRBJ1-2, with D unresolved. The V end lost 3 bases, the J end lost 0 bases, and 5 bases lay between the germline ends. The germline V gene has CDR1 SEHNR and CDR2 FQNEAQ (reference sequence). The CDR3 consists of 13 residues. CDR3 in DNA: TGTGCCAGCAGCTTTACACCTAACTATGGCTACACCTTC. Protein sequence: CASSFTPNYGYTF.

The chain joins TRBV28 to TRBJ1-2; 8 bases agree with TRBD1. The germline V gene has CDR1 MDHEN and CDR2 SYDVKM. The CDR3 runs to 13 residues. V lost 8 bases, J lost 6 bases, and 8 bases stayed unmatched. CDR3 nucleotide sequence: TGTGCCAGCCGACAACAGGGGGAGCATGGCTACACCTTC. As protein: CASRQQGEHGYTF.

The chain carries TRBV10-3 and TRBJ1-1; D call uncertain. Trimming pared 1 base from V and 0 bases from J, leaving 6 bases between. CDR1 ENHRY and CDR2 SYGVKD come from the germline V gene. The CDR3 is 14 amino acids. DNA for the CDR3: TGTGCCATCAGTGAGTTAGGCATGAACACTGAAGCTTTCTTT. Protein: CAISELGMNTEAFF.

The genes are TRBV5-8 and TRBJ1-6; D call uncertain. Germline V gene sequence: CDR1 SGHTS, CDR2 YDEGEE. This CDR3 is built from 11 residues. The V end was cut by 0 bases, the J end by 12 bases, with 4 bases between. CDR3 sequence (DNA): TGTGCCAGCAGCTTGGAAAAACCCCTCCACTTT. Translating gives CASSLEKPLHF.

The chain uses TRBV28 and TRBJ1-1, with unresolved D. From germline, CDR1 is MDHEN and CDR2 SYDVKM. The length of the CDR3 is 10 residues. V gave up 5 bases and J gave up 3 bases, with 1 base separating them. The CDR3, as DNA: TGTGCCAGCAGTGACACTGAAGCTTTCTTT. Its protein product is CASSDTEAFF.